The present TCR beta chain was sequenced within a study of T cells in Graves' hyperthyroidism and ophthalmopathy. Per germline, CDR1 SEHNR and CDR2 FQNEAQ (reference sequence). The ends were cut back, 3 bases at V and 7 bases at J, with 10 bases in the middle. The length of the CDR3 is 12 residues. RNA transcripts gave rise to amplified TCR beta CDR3 regions. HTBI primers were used for first-round RT-PCR of the TCR CDR3. TCRdb re-derived calls from the multiplex PCR reads in MiXCR, one entry per CDR3 protein. Counted here are about 420,000 distinct CDR3 sequences, roughly 15% occurring once; the ten biggest clones make up 5.3%. This clonotype was detected ten times or more. Its target is not known. Stable disease denoted Graves' hyperthyroidism without ophthalmopathy progression within 18 months. Diagnoses rested on clinical symptoms, serum thyroxine and TRAb, thyroid ultrasound and orbital computed tomography.

Points from the study as a whole: Blood also showed most of the thyroid clonotypes that were expanded above 0.001. Ophthalmopathy was separated from stable hyperthyroidism by a 13 V-J model.

This rearrangement joins TRBV7-9 to TRBJ2-7; D perhaps matches TRBD2 (6 bases). Sequenced: blood. The receptor's source is a woman in her late teens or twenties with Graves' hyperthyroidism. CDR3 bases: TGTGCCAGCAGCTTTGAGGGGAGGGAGCAGTACTTC. Its protein is CASSFEGREQYF.